These T cell receptor beta chains were read from a single sample in a study of blood T cell repertoires in COVID-19. The protocol was immunoSEQ multiplex PCR, while the TCRdb copy is restricted to in-frame clones and leaves out a portion. The repertoire holds tens of thousands of clones, with 75% to 85% as singletons. The sample comprised peripheral blood. The receptors come from a woman aged 70-85 years with acute or convalescent COVID-19. Each CDR3 is given with its conserved first and last residue. The D gene is left open where the match is weak. Only part of the rows carry a size: once, few, many, or a class if the clone is expanded.

D: .; V: TRBV5-8; J: TRBJ1-5; size: .; CDR3: CASSLDREWPQHF; DNA: TGTGCCAGCAGCTTGGACAGGGAGTGGCCCCAGCATTTT
D: .; V: TRBV19; J: TRBJ1-5; size: .; CDR3: CASSMSSVQGNQPQHF; DNA: TGTGCCAGTAGTATGTCGTCAGTTCAGGGCAATCAGCCCCAGCATTTT
D: TRBD1; V: TRBV5-1; J: TRBJ1-4; size: few; CDR3: CASSLPAGTGREKLFF; DNA: TGCGCCAGCAGCTTGCCGGCCGGGACAGGACGCGAAAAACTGTTTTTT
D: .; V: TRBV19; J: TRBJ1-1; size: .; CDR3: CASSIEIPGRRNTEAFF; DNA: TGTGCCAGTAGTATAGAAATACCAGGGAGGAGGAACACTGAAGCTTTCTTT
D: TRBD1; V: TRBV19; J: TRBJ1-1; size: few; CDR3: CASSTTTGGNTEAFF; DNA: TGTGCCAGTAGTACAACGACAGGGGGGAACACTGAAGCTTTCTTT
D: .; V: TRBV15; J: TRBJ1-5; size: once; CDR3: CATSLGSRQPQHF; DNA: TGTGCCACCAGCTTAGGGAGTAGGCAGCCCCAGCATTTT
D: .; V: TRBV21-1; J: TRBJ2-7; size: .; CDR3: CASSESGTRYEQYF; DNA: TGTGCCAGCAGCGAATCGGGAACTCGCTACGAGCAGTACTTC
D: .; V: TRBV21-1; J: TRBJ2-1; size: .; CDR3: CASSKARNNEQFF; DNA: TGTGCCAGCAGCAAAGCGAGAAATAATGAGCAGTTCTTC
D: TRBD2; V: TRBV18; J: TRBJ2-1; size: .; CDR3: CASLGTSGSWGGLSSYNEQFF; DNA: TGTGCCAGCCTCGGGACTAGCGGGAGCTGGGGGGGACTAAGCTCCTACAATGAGCAGTTCTTC
D: .; V: TRBV7-9; J: TRBJ2-5; size: .; CDR3: CASSYGDSFGETQYF; DNA: TGTGCCAGCAGCTATGGGGACTCCTTCGGGGAGACCCAGTACTTC
D: TRBD1; V: TRBV20-1; J: TRBJ2-7; size: .; CDR3: CSASGPGQGARPRSLSSYEQYF; DNA: TGCAGTGCTAGTGGGCCGGGACAGGGGGCGCGTCCCCGCAGTTTAAGCTCCTACGAGCAGTACTTC
D: TRBD1; V: TRBV5-6; J: TRBJ2-2; size: few; CDR3: CASNLGQGDGELFF; DNA: TGTGCCAGCAATCTGGGACAGGGGGACGGGGAGCTGTTTTTT
D: .; V: TRBV14; J: TRBJ2-7; size: .; CDR3: CASSQGGAGVYEQYF; DNA: TGTGCCAGCAGCCAAGGAGGAGCAGGGGTCTACGAGCAGTACTTC
D: TRBD2; V: TRBV5-4; J: TRBJ2-1; size: few; CDR3: CASSLSLRTSQGYNEQFF; DNA: TGTGCCAGCAGCTTGAGTTTAAGGACTAGCCAAGGATACAATGAGCAGTTCTTC
D: TRBD2; V: TRBV14; J: TRBJ2-1; size: .; CDR3: CASSQLAGGRSRFNEQFF; DNA: TGTGCCAGCAGCCAGCTAGCGGGGGGGAGGTCCCGTTTCAATGAGCAGTTCTTC
D: .; V: TRBV12-3/TRBV12-4; J: TRBJ1-5; size: .; CDR3: CASSSVNQPQHF; DNA: TGTGCCAGCAGTTCCGTAAATCAGCCCCAGCATTTT
D: TRBD1; V: TRBV28; J: TRBJ1-5; size: .; CDR3: CASSLLQGYNQPQHF; DNA: TGTGCCAGCAGCCTCTTACAGGGGTACAATCAGCCCCAGCATTTT
D: .; V: TRBV11-3; J: TRBJ2-5; size: .; CDR3: CASSLVPGGETQYF; DNA: TGTGCCAGCAGCTTAGTTCCCGGCGGGGAGACCCAGTACTTC
D: TRBD2; V: TRBV11-2; J: TRBJ2-7; size: .; CDR3: CASSFGTSGRTGSEQYF; DNA: TGTGCCAGCAGCTTTGGGACTAGCGGGAGGACGGGAAGCGAGCAGTACTTC
D: TRBD1; V: TRBV5-4; J: TRBJ1-2; size: .; CDR3: CASSRTGALDYGYTF; DNA: TGTGCCAGCAGCCGTACAGGGGCCCTAGACTATGGCTACACCTTC
D: .; V: TRBV19; J: TRBJ1-2; size: once; CDR3: CASSVLGGNYGYTF; DNA: TGTGCCAGTAGTGTCCTCGGCGGCAACTATGGCTACACCTTC
D: .; V: TRBV6-6; J: TRBJ2-4; size: .; CDR3: CASSYNREGKNIQYF; DNA: TGTGCCAGCAGTTACAACAGGGAGGGCAAAAACATTCAGTACTTC
D: .; V: TRBV19; J: TRBJ1-2; size: few; CDR3: CASSIDFGNGYTF; DNA: TGTGCCAGTAGTATAGACTTCGGGAATGGCTACACCTTC
D: .; V: TRBV5-4; J: TRBJ1-2; size: few; CDR3: CASSPQAGQPYGYTF; DNA: TGTGCCAGCAGCCCCCAGGCGGGCCAGCCCTATGGCTACACCTTC
D: .; V: TRBV18; J: TRBJ2-1; size: .; CDR3: CASSLRDFNNEQFF; DNA: TGTGCCAGCTCCCTCCGGGACTTTAACAATGAGCAGTTCTTC
D: .; V: TRBV29-1; J: TRBJ2-7; size: .; CDR3: CSARESRSYEQYF; DNA: TGCAGCGCTAGAGAGTCCCGCTCCTACGAGCAGTACTTC
D: TRBD2; V: TRBV28; J: TRBJ2-5; size: .; CDR3: CASSFGPLAGVGRETQYF; DNA: TGTGCCAGCAGTTTCGGGCCACTAGCGGGAGTTGGCCGGGAGACCCAGTACTTC
D: TRBD2; V: TRBV2; J: TRBJ2-3; size: .; CDR3: CASSEFPSGGGGTQYF; DNA: TGTGCCAGCAGTGAATTTCCTAGCGGGGGGGGAGGTACGCAGTATTTT
D: TRBD1; V: TRBV4-1; J: TRBJ1-1; size: .; CDR3: CASSQNRDRLEAFF; DNA: TGCGCCAGCAGCCAAAATAGGGACAGACTTGAAGCTTTCTTT
D: TRBD1; V: TRBV6-6; J: TRBJ1-2; size: once; CDR3: CASSYGPGTDYGYTF; DNA: TGTGCCAGCAGTTACGGCCCCGGGACAGACTATGGCTACACCTTC
D: .; V: TRBV3-1/TRBV3-2; J: TRBJ2-1; size: .; CDR3: CASSLLVNEQFF; DNA: TGTGCCAGCAGCTTACTAGTAAATGAGCAGTTCTTC
D: TRBD2; V: TRBV28; J: TRBJ2-2; size: .; CDR3: CASRTSGSGGTGELFF; DNA: TGTGCCAGCCGAACTAGCGGGTCCGGGGGCACCGGGGAGCTGTTTTTT
D: .; V: TRBV19; J: TRBJ2-5; size: once; CDR3: CASSRQEWETQYF; DNA: TGTGCCAGTAGTAGACAGGAGTGGGAGACCCAGTACTTC
D: .; V: TRBV6-6; J: TRBJ1-2; size: .; CDR3: CASSYKAADFYGYTF; DNA: TGTGCCAGCAGTTACAAGGCAGCGGATTTCTATGGCTACACCTTC
D: TRBD2; V: TRBV7-7; J: TRBJ2-5; size: .; CDR3: CASSLGGSGGQETQYF; DNA: TGTGCTAGCAGCTTAGGCGGTAGCGGGGGGCAAGAGACCCAGTACTTC
D: TRBD1; V: TRBV7-2; J: TRBJ1-1; size: .; CDR3: CASSLTTGRNTEAFF; DNA: TGTGCCAGCAGCCTCACGACAGGGAGGAACACTGAAGCTTTCTTT
D: TRBD1; V: TRBV19; J: TRBJ2-7; size: .; CDR3: CASSLTGGAVYEQYF; DNA: TGTGCCAGTAGCCTGACAGGGGGTGCTGTGTACGAGCAGTACTTC
D: TRBD2; V: TRBV5-1; J: TRBJ2-3; size: .; CDR3: CASRRGGGLSSTDTQYF; DNA: TGCGCCAGCAGACGGGGCGGGGGGCTTTCTAGCACAGATACGCAGTATTTT
D: .; V: TRBV12-3/TRBV12-4; J: TRBJ1-2; size: .; CDR3: CASGVEGNYGYTF; DNA: TGTGCCAGCGGGGTCGAGGGAAACTATGGCTACACCTTC
D: .; V: TRBV6-6; J: TRBJ2-1; size: once; CDR3: CASTIPGSGYNEQFF; DNA: TGTGCCAGCACCATCCCTGGATCGGGCTACAATGAGCAGTTCTTC
D: TRBD2; V: TRBV7-2; J: TRBJ2-5; size: .; CDR3: CASSFGLAWQETQYF; DNA: TGTGCCAGCAGCTTCGGACTAGCCTGGCAAGAGACCCAGTACTTC
D: .; V: TRBV19; J: TRBJ2-7; size: .; CDR3: CASSPALLATWEQYF; DNA: TGTGCCAGTAGCCCCGCACTACTGGCCACCTGGGAGCAGTACTTC
D: .; V: TRBV21-1; J: TRBJ1-4; size: .; CDR3: CASRDWGEKLFF; DNA: TGTGCCAGCAGGGACTGGGGTGAAAAACTGTTTTTT
D: TRBD2; V: TRBV24-1; J: TRBJ2-1; size: .; CDR3: CATSDRNPTSGRLGEQFF; DNA: TGTGCCACCAGTGATCGAAATCCGACTAGCGGGAGGCTAGGTGAGCAGTTCTTC